Listed below are T cell receptor beta chains from one sample, sequenced in a study of identical twins. TCRdb reanalysed the 5' RACE reads using MiXCR and keeps one entry per CDR3 protein. The sample lists hundreds of thousands of distinct CDR3 sequences, 8.6% occurring once. These data were also filed under a second study, of yellow fever vaccine responses in identical twins.

Sequencing was performed on PBMCs. These receptors were collected from a woman aged 18-29 years in good health. Each CDR3 is given with its conserved first and last residue. A D gene is named only where the DNA matches it firmly. Clone size appears in some rows only: once, few, many, or a class for an expanded clone.

clone size,J gene,D gene,V gene,CDR3 protein,CDR3 DNA
.,TRBJ2-1,.,TRBV7-2,CASRPKGHNNYNEQFF,TGTGCCAGCAGACCCAAAGGACACAACAACTACAATGAGCAGTTCTTC
few,TRBJ2-5,.,TRBV5-8,CASSPHLLQRTQYF,TGTGCCAGCAGCCCCCACCTATTGCAGAGGACCCAGTACTTC
.,TRBJ2-2,.,TRBV14,CASSPRSGGGRTGELFF,TGTGCCAGCAGCCCCCGAAGTGGGGGCGGACGCACCGGGGAGCTGTTTTTT
few,TRBJ2-3,TRBD2,TRBV15,CATSREGAGPTDTQYF,TGTGCCACCAGCAGAGAGGGAGCGGGGCCCACAGATACGCAGTATTTT
few,TRBJ2-2,TRBD1,TRBV15,CATSREGTVNTGELFF,TGTGCCACCAGCAGAGAAGGGACAGTAAATACCGGGGAGCTGTTTTTT
many,TRBJ2-7,.,TRBV14,CASSQTGSDEQYF,TGTGCCAGCAGCCAAACAGGGTCGGACGAGCAGTACTTC
many,TRBJ2-3,.,TRBV5-1,CASIPGRGGTDTQYF,TGCGCCAGCATCCCAGGAAGGGGCGGAACAGATACGCAGTATTTT
many,TRBJ2-2,TRBD1,TRBV12-3/TRBV12-4,CASRGTEDTGELFF,TGTGCCAGCAGGGGGACAGAAGACACCGGGGAGCTGTTTTTT
many,TRBJ2-5,TRBD2,TRBV5-1,CASSPTGLAGGQETQYF,TGCGCCAGCAGCCCGACGGGACTAGCGGGGGGACAAGAGACCCAGTACTTC
many,TRBJ1-2,.,TRBV4-3,CASSQGIGSSSGYTF,TGCGCCAGCAGCCAAGGGATAGGATCTTCCTCTGGCTACACCTTC
few,TRBJ2-2,.,TRBV20-1,CSAREIGHSTGELFF,TGCAGTGCTAGAGAAATCGGCCACTCCACCGGGGAGCTGTTTTTT
.,TRBJ2-3,TRBD1,TRBV7-9,CASSALDRSTDTQYF,TGTGCCAGCAGCGCCCTGGACAGGAGCACAGATACGCAGTATTTT
.,TRBJ2-3,.,TRBV14,CASSQDGPTQYF,TGTGCCAGCAGCCAAGATGGTCCTACGCAGTATTTT
many,TRBJ2-4,.,TRBV10-3,CATNQGTAKNIQYF,TGTGCCACCAACCAAGGGACAGCCAAAAACATTCAGTACTTC
many,TRBJ2-7,.,TRBV28,CASSFRVYEQYF,TGTGCCAGCAGTTTCCGGGTCTACGAGCAGTACTTC
.,TRBJ2-7,.,TRBV6-5,CASSYSRPGQGEQYF,TGTGCCAGCAGTTACTCGCGACCGGGCCAAGGGGAGCAGTACTTC
few,TRBJ1-2,TRBD1,TRBV10-3,CAISEDRGLIYGYTF,TGTGCCATCAGTGAGGACAGGGGCCTAATCTATGGCTACACCTTC
.,TRBJ2-3,.,TRBV9,CASSATGIDTQYF,TGTGCCAGCAGCGCCACGGGGATAGATACGCAGTATTTT
few,TRBJ2-1,.,TRBV20-1,CSATIAVSRYNEQFF,TGCAGTGCCACTATAGCGGTCTCGAGGTACAATGAGCAGTTCTTC
few,TRBJ2-7,TRBD2,TRBV20-1,CSAIPPSGGRPRSYEQYF,TGCAGTGCCATCCCCCCTAGCGGGGGACGACCCCGGTCCTACGAGCAGTACTTC
.,TRBJ2-7,.,TRBV2,CASKGGTANPYEQYF,TGTGCCAGCAAAGGCGGGACAGCCAATCCCTACGAGCAGTACTTC
.,TRBJ2-3,TRBD2,TRBV20-1,CSASSSGATDTQYF,TGCAGTGCTAGTTCTAGCGGGGCCACAGATACGCAGTATTTT
.,TRBJ2-5,.,TRBV7-2,CASSPIPPGRTQETQYF,TGTGCCAGCAGCCCAATTCCTCCGGGACGGACTCAAGAGACCCAGTACTTC
.,TRBJ2-6,.,TRBV18,CASSYTTSFRANVLTF,TGTGCCAGCTCCTACACCACGTCTTTTAGGGCCAACGTCCTGACTTTC
.,TRBJ2-3,.,TRBV5-1,CASSSDIRDTQYF,TGCGCCAGCAGCTCAGATATACGAGATACGCAGTATTTT
.,TRBJ2-4,.,TRBV10-3,CAISEGRGTLAKNIQYF,TGTGCCATCAGTGAGGGGCGGGGCACCCTAGCCAAAAACATTCAGTACTTC
many,TRBJ2-2,.,TRBV28,CASSLTQILNTGELFF,TGTGCCAGCAGTTTAACCCAAATCCTGAACACCGGGGAGCTGTTTTTT
.,TRBJ2-3,TRBD1,TRBV7-3,CVSSTGVPPDTQYF,TGTGTCAGCAGTACAGGGGTCCCCCCAGATACGCAGTATTTT
few,TRBJ2-7,TRBD1,TRBV5-1,CASSMTGGAYEQYF,TGCGCCAGCAGCATGACAGGGGGTGCCTACGAGCAGTACTTC
.,TRBJ2-5,.,TRBV7-9,CASSLQTDGETQYF,TGTGCCAGCAGCTTACAAACAGACGGAGAGACCCAGTACTTC
few,TRBJ2-7,TRBD2,TRBV29-1,CSFLGGGYEQYF,TGCAGCTTCTTGGGGGGGGGCTACGAGCAGTACTTC
.,TRBJ2-7,TRBD1,TRBV4-3,CASGHRQGAYEQYF,TGCGCCAGCGGCCATCGACAGGGGGCCTACGAGCAGTACTTC
many,TRBJ1-3,.,TRBV7-9,CASSSLYQGDTIYF,TGTGCCAGCAGCTCCCTGTATCAGGGAGACACCATATATTTT
.,TRBJ2-7,.,TRBV7-2,CASSLVFGTYEQYF,TGTGCCAGCAGCTTAGTCTTCGGAACTTACGAGCAGTACTTC
.,TRBJ2-7,TRBD2,TRBV6-2/TRBV6-3,CASTSGNGWEHEQYF,TGTGCCAGCACGAGCGGGAACGGTTGGGAGCACGAGCAGTACTTC
.,TRBJ2-7,TRBD2,TRBV20-1,CSAIGTSGVYEQYF,TGCAGTGCCATCGGGACTAGCGGGGTGTACGAGCAGTACTTC
many,TRBJ1-1,.,TRBV25-1,CASSNHENTEAFF,TGTGCCAGCAGTAATCATGAGAACACTGAAGCTTTCTTT
many,TRBJ2-7,.,TRBV5-5,CASSLPGFLHF,TGTGCCAGCAGCTTGCCAGGGTTCCTCCACTTC
few,TRBJ1-6,TRBD1,TRBV10-3,CAISETTGVGNSPLHF,TGTGCCATCAGTGAGACGACAGGGGTTGGTAATTCACCCCTCCACTTT
many,TRBJ2-3,.,TRBV28,CASSFPPARGSTDTQYF,TGTGCCAGCAGTTTTCCGCCCGCTAGGGGGAGCACAGATACGCAGTATTTT
.,TRBJ2-1,TRBD2,TRBV6-4,CASSPTSGSFYEQFF,TGTGCCAGCAGCCCTACTAGCGGGAGCTTCTATGAGCAGTTCTTC
few,TRBJ2-3,TRBD2,TRBV11-2,CASSLVTSGSGGTDTQYF,TGTGCCAGCAGCTTAGTGACTAGCGGGAGCGGTGGCACAGATACGCAGTATTTT
.,TRBJ2-7,.,TRBV24-1,CATSEGQQYF,TGTGCCACCAGTGAAGGGCAGCAGTACTTC
few,TRBJ2-3,TRBD2,TRBV10-3,CAISRLRDVTSGALGSDTQYF,TGTGCCATCAGCCGCCTTAGGGACGTGACCAGCGGGGCACTAGGATCAGATACGCAGTATTTT
.,TRBJ2-1,TRBD2,TRBV28,CASRPGGPSVNEQFF,TGTGCCAGCAGACCGGGGGGGCCTAGTGTAAATGAGCAGTTCTTC
few,TRBJ2-7,.,TRBV7-9,CASSLKEGNSYEQYF,TGTGCCAGCAGCTTAAAGGAGGGTAACTCCTACGAGCAGTACTTC
.,TRBJ2-2,.,TRBV10-1,CASSGVAGELFF,TGCGCCAGCAGTGGGGTCGCCGGGGAGCTGTTTTTT
many,TRBJ2-5,.,TRBV5-1,CASSLGAETQYF,TGCGCCAGCAGCTTGGGAGCGGAGACCCAGTACTTC
.,TRBJ2-3,TRBD2,TRBV20-1,CSARDNSGSRDTQYF,TGCAGTGCTAGAGACAATAGCGGGAGTCGGGATACGCAGTATTTT
few,TRBJ2-5,.,TRBV12-3/TRBV12-4,CASSFGVMFGGRQETQYF,TGTGCCAGCAGTTTCGGTGTCATGTTTGGCGGACGACAAGAGACCCAGTACTTC
few,TRBJ2-7,.,TRBV3-1,CASSPGVLDIYEQYF,TGTGCCAGCAGTCCAGGGGTCTTAGACATCTACGAGCAGTACTTC
few,TRBJ1-3,TRBD1,TRBV5-1,CASSSGTASGNTIYF,TGCGCCAGCAGTTCCGGGACAGCCTCTGGAAACACCATATATTTT
.,TRBJ2-3,TRBD2,TRBV20-1,CSATKRTSGRWGDTQYF,TGCAGTGCCACTAAGAGGACTAGCGGGAGGTGGGGAGATACGCAGTATTTT
few,TRBJ2-3,.,TRBV24-1,CATSDFSDTQYF,TGTGCCACCAGTGATTTTTCAGATACGCAGTATTTT
many,TRBJ2-1,TRBD2,TRBV4-2,CASSTPSGSVVNEQFF,TGTGCCAGCAGTACACCTAGCGGGAGCGTCGTCAATGAGCAGTTCTTC
.,TRBJ2-5,.,TRBV29-1,CSVEVLETQYF,TGCAGCGTTGAGGTTCTAGAGACCCAGTACTTC
many,TRBJ2-2,.,TRBV3-1,CASSQRSGELFF,TGTGCCAGCAGCCAAAGGTCCGGGGAGCTGTTTTTT
.,TRBJ2-2,TRBD2,TRBV4-2,CASSQDRLAGGTGELFF,TGTGCCAGCAGCCAAGACCGGCTAGCGGGTGGCACCGGGGAGCTGTTTTTT